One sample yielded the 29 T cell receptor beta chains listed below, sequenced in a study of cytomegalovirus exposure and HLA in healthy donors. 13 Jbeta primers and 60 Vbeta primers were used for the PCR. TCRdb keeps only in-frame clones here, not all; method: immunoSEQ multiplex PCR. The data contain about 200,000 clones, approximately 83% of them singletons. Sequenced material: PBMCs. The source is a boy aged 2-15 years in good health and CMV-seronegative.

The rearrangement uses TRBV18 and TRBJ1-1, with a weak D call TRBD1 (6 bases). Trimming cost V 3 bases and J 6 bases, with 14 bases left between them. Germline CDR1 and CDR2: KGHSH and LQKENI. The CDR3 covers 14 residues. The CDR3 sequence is CASSPSRGIPEAFF. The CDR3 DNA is TGTGCCAGCTCACCCTCAAGGGGGATACCTGAAGCTTTCTTT.

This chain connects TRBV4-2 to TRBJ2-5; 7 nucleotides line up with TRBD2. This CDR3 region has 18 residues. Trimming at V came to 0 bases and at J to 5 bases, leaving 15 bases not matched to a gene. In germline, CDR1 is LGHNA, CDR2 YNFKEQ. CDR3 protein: CASSQDLLRRLAVETQYF. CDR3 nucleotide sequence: TGTGCCAGCAGCCAAGACCTACTCCGACGACTAGCTGTCGAGACCCAGTACTTC.

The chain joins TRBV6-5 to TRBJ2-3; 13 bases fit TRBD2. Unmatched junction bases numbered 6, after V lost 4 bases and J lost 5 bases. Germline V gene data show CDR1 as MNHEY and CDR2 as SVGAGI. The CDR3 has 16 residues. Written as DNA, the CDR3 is TGTGCCAGCAGTTCACTAGCGGGGGGGCGAGGAGATACGCAGTATTTT. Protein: CASSSLAGGRGDTQYF.

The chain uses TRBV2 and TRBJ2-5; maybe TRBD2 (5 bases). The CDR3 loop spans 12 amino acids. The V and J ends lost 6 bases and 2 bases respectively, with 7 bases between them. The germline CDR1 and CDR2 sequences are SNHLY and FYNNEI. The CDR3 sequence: CASRRDQETQYF. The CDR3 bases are TGTGCCAGCAGGAGGGATCAAGAGACCCAGTACTTC. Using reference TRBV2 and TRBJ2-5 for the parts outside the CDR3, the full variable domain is EPEVTQTPSHQVTQMGQEVILRCVPISNHLYFYWYRQILGQKVEFLVSFYNNEISEKSEIFDDQFSVERPDGSNFTLKIRSTKLEDSAMYFCASRRDQETQYFGPGTRLLVL.

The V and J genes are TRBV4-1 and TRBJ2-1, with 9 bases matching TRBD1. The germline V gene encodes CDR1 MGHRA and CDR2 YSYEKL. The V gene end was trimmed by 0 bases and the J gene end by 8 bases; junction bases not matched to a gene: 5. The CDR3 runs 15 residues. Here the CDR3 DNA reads TGCGCCAGCAGCCAAGACCCGGGACAGGGTGATGAGCAGTTCTTC. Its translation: CASSQDPGQGDEQFF.

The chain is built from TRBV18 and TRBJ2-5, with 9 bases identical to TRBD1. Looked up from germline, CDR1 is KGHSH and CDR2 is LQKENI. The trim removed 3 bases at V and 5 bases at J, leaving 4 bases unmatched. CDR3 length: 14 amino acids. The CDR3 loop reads CASSPGQGGETQYF. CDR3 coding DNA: TGTGCCAGCTCACCGGGACAGGGAGGGGAGACCCAGTACTTC.

The CDR3 sequence: CASRDPTSHNEQFF. In DNA, the CDR3 is TGTGCCAGCAGAGACCCGACTAGTCACAATGAGCAGTTCTTC. The rearrangement uses TRBV2 and TRBJ2-1; possibly TRBD2 for D (6 bases). Trimming left V 6 bases short and J 5 bases short, with 14 bases between. Germline V gene data show CDR1 as SNHLY and CDR2 as FYNNEI. This CDR3 spans 14 amino acids.

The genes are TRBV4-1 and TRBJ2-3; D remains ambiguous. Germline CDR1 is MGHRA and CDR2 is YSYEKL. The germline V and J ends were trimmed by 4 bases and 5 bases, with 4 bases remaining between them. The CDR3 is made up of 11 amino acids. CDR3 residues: CASSPGDTQYF. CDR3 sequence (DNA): TGCGCCAGCAGCCCCGGAGATACGCAGTATTTT.

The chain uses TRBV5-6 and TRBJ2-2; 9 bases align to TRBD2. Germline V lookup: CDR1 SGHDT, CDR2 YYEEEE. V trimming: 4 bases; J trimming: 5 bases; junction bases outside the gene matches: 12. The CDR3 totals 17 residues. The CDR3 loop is CASSPHRLAGRTGELFF. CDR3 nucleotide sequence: TGTGCCAGCAGCCCTCACCGTCTAGCGGGGCGTACCGGGGAGCTGTTTTTT.

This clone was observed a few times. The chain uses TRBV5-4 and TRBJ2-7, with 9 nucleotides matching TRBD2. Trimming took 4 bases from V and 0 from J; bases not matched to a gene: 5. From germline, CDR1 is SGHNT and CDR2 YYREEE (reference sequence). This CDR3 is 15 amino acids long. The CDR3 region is CASSRSGGISYEQYF. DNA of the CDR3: TGTGCCAGCAGCCGCAGCGGGGGGATCTCCTACGAGCAGTACTTC.

This chain's CDR3 is CASSPRQAQTYLYNEQFF. For the CDR3, the DNA is TGTGCCAGCTCCCCCCGGCAGGCCCAAACCTACCTATACAATGAGCAGTTCTTC. The chain carries TRBV9 and TRBJ2-1, with unresolved D. CDR1 is SGDLS, CDR2 YYNGEE, per germline. With 7 bases removed from V and 4 bases from J, the gap between germline ends came to 27 bases. The CDR3 has 18 amino acids.

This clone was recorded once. Written as DNA, the CDR3 is TGTGCCAGCAGCCACGGGAACCGGAACACCATATATTTT. This sequence encodes CASSHGNRNTIYF. The chain links TRBV11-2 to TRBJ1-3, with unresolved D. Per the germline V gene, CDR1 is SGHAT and CDR2 is FQNNGV. The CDR3 length is 13 residues. Trimming pared 5 bases from V and 7 bases from J, leaving 12 bases between.

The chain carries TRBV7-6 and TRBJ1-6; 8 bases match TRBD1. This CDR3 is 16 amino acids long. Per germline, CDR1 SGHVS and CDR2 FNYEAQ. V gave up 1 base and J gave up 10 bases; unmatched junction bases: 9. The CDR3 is CASSLGPTGGNSPLHF. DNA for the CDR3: TGTGCCAGCAGCTTAGGACCAACAGGGGGTAACTCACCCCTCCACTTT.

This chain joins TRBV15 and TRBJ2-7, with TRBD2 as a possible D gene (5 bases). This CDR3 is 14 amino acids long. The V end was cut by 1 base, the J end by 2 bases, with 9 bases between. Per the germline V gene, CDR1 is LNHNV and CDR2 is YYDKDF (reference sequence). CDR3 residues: CATSRGTEAYEQYF. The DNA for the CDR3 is TGTGCCACCAGCAGAGGGACGGAGGCCTACGAGCAGTACTTC.

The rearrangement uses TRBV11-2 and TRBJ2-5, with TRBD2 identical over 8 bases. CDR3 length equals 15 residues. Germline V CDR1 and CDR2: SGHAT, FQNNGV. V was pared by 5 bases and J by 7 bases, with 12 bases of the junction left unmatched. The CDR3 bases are TGTGCCAGCAGCCCTGGGACTAGTGGGACCGGGACCCAGTACTTC. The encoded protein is CASSPGTSGTGTQYF.

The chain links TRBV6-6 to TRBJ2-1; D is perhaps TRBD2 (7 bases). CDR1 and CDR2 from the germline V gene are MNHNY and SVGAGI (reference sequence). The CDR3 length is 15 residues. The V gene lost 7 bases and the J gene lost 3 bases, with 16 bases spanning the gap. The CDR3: CASTHGGGLYNEQFF. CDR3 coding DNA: TGTGCCAGCACCCATGGCGGGGGCCTCTACAATGAGCAGTTCTTC.

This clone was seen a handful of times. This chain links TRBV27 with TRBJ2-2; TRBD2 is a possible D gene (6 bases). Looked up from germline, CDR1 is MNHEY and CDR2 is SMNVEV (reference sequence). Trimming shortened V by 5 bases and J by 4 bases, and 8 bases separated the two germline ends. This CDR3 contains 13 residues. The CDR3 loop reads CASSTGGTGELFF. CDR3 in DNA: TGTGCCAGCAGTACCGGGGGCACCGGGGAGCTGTTTTTT.

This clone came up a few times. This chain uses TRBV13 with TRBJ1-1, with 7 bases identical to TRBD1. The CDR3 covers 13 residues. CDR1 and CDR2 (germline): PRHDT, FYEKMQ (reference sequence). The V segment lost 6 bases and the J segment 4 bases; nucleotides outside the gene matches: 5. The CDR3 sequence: CASRGQKATEAFF. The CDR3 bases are TGTGCCAGCAGGGGACAGAAGGCCACTGAAGCTTTCTTT.

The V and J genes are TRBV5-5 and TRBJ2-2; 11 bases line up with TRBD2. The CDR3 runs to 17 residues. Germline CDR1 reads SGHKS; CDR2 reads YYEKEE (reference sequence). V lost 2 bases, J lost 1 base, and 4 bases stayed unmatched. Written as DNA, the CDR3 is TGTGCCAGCAGCTTCACTAGCGGGGGCCTGAACACCGGGGAGCTGTTTTTT. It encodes CASSFTSGGLNTGELFF.

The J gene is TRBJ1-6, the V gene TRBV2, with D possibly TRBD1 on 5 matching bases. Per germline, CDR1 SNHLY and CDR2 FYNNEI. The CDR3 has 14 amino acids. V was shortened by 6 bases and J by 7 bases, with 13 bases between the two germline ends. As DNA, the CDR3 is TGTGCCAGCAGCCCTCAGGGCCTAAATTCACCCCTCCACTTT. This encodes CASSPQGLNSPLHF.

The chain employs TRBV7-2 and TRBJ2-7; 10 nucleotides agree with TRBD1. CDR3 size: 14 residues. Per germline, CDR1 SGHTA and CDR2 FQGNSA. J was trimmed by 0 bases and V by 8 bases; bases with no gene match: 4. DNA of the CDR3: TGTGCCAGCGGGGGACAGGGGTCCTCCTACGAGCAGTACTTC. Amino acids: CASGGQGSSYEQYF.

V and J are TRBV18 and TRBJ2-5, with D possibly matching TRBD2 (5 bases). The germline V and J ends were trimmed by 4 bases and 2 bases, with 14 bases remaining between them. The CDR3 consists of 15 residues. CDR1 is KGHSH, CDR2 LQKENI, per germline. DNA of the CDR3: TGTGCCAGCTCACGAAGTAGTGGAGGTCAAGAGACCCAGTACTTC. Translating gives CASSRSSGGQETQYF.

The CDR3 loop reads CAISESGTDYGYTF. In nucleotides, the CDR3 is TGTGCCATCAGTGAGTCCGGGACAGACTATGGCTACACCTTC. The chain couples TRBV10-3 to TRBJ1-2; 7 bases align to TRBD1. The germline CDR1 and CDR2 sequences are ENHRY and SYGVKD. The length of the CDR3 is 14 residues. V lost 0 bases, J lost 3 bases, and 1 base stayed unmatched.

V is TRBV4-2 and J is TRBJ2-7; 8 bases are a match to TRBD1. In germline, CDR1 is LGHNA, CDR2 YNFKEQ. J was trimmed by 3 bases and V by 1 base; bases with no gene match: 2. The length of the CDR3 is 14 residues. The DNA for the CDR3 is TGTGCCAGCAGCCAAGGGACAGGGCACTACGAGCAGTACTTC. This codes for CASSQGTGHYEQYF.

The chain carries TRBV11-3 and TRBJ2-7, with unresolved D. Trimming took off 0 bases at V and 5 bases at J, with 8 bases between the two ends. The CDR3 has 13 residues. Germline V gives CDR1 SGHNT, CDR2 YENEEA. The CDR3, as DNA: TGTGCCAGCAGCTTAGACCCTTTTGACGAGCAGTACTTC. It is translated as CASSLDPFDEQYF. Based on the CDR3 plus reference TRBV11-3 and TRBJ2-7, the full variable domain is EAGVVQSPRYKIIEKKQPVAFWCNPISGHNTLYWYLQNLGQGPELLIRYENEEAVDDSQLPKDRFSAERLKGVDSTLKIQPAELGDSAVYLCASSLDPFDEQYFGPGTRLTVT.

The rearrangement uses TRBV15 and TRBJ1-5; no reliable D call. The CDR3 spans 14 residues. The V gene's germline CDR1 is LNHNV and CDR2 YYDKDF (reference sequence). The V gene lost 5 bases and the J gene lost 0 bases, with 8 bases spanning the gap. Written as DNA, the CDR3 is TGTGCCACCAGCCGGCGGTATAGCAATCAGCCCCAGCATTTT. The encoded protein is CATSRRYSNQPQHF.

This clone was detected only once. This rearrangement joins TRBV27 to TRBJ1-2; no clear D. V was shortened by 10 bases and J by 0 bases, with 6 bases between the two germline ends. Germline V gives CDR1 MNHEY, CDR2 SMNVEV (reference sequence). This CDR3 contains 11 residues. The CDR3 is CAIGTNYGYTF. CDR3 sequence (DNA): TGTGCCATCGGGACTAACTATGGCTACACCTTC.

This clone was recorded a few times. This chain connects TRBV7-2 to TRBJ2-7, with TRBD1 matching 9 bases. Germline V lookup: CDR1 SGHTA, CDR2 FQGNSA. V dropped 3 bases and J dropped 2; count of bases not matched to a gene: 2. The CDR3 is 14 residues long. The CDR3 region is CASSLDRGPYEQYF. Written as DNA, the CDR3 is TGTGCCAGCAGCTTGGACAGGGGTCCCTACGAGCAGTACTTC.

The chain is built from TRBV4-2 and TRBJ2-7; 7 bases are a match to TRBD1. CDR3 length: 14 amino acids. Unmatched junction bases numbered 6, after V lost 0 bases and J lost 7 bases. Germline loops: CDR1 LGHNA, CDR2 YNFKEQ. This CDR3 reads CASSQDPIQGEQYF. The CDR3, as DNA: TGTGCCAGCAGCCAAGATCCTATACAGGGGGAGCAGTACTTC.